This T cell receptor (beta chain) is drawn from a study of blood T cell repertoires in COVID-19. Study details: Acute-phase and convalescent COVID-19 samples originated in the United States, Italy and Spain.

The protocol was immunoSEQ multiplex PCR, while the TCRdb copy is restricted to in-frame clones and leaves out a portion. The data contain approximately 230,000 clones, around 80% of them singletons. CDR1 is SGHRS and CDR2 is YFSETQ in the germline V gene. The CDR3 loop spans 15 amino acids. Trimming shortened V by 4 bases and J by 5 bases, and 15 bases separated the two germline ends. Those who participated ranged in age from about 18 to 89 years and resided in about two dozen US areas. Clinical history reported by participants formed the basis on which cohorts were assigned. Two consecutive negative NP/OP PCR tests, clearance, or resolved symptoms defined Cohort 3 recovery.

The TCR was taken from a man aged 35-49 years who had recovered from COVID-19. Sequencing used PBMCs or T cells enriched from blood (not recorded which). V is TRBV5-1 and J is TRBJ2-2, with D possibly TRBD1 on 5 matching bases. The CDR3 coding sequence is TGCGCCAGCAGCGCCTGGGCAGGGTTGACCGGGGAGCTGTTTTTT. Encoded protein: CASSAWAGLTGELFF.